The rows below give T cell receptor beta chains drawn from one sample of a study of T cells after yellow fever vaccination. TCRdb reprocessed the 5' RACE reads with MiXCR, giving one entry per CDR3 protein. Of hundreds of thousands of distinct CDR3 sequences listed, around 20% are singletons. The starting material was PBMCs, obtained before the yellow fever booster vaccination. These receptors were taken from a man aged 18-30 years who received the YFV17D yellow fever vaccine. Both conserved end residues are part of each CDR3. A D gene is named only where the DNA matches it firmly. Expanded clones are given a class, and other clones once, few, many or no size at all.

D gene: NA; clone size: few; J gene: TRBJ2-3; V gene: TRBV7-6; CDR3 DNA: TGTGCCAGCAGCCGGGGGAGGTCCGATACGCAGTATTTT; CDR3 protein: CASSRGRSDTQYF
D gene: NA; clone size: NA; J gene: TRBJ1-6; V gene: TRBV9; CDR3 DNA: TGTGCCAGCAGCGATCTCGCTCGGGCGGCGGGTAATTCACCCCTCCACTTT; CDR3 protein: CASSDLARAAGNSPLHF
D gene: NA; clone size: NA; J gene: TRBJ2-7; V gene: TRBV12-5; CDR3 DNA: TGTGCTAGTGCCAGGGACCTTTCCTACGAGCAGTACTTC; CDR3 protein: CASARDLSYEQYF
D gene: TRBD1; clone size: few; J gene: TRBJ2-2; V gene: TRBV9; CDR3 DNA: TGTGCCAGCAGCGTAGACGAGGGACAGGGCGTCACCGGGGAGCTGTTTTTT; CDR3 protein: CASSVDEGQGVTGELFF
D gene: NA; clone size: NA; J gene: TRBJ1-6; V gene: TRBV12-3/TRBV12-4; CDR3 DNA: TGTGCCAGCAGCTATGACCCATTGGGTTCACCCCTCCACTTT; CDR3 protein: CASSYDPLGSPLHF
D gene: NA; clone size: NA; J gene: TRBJ2-3; V gene: TRBV7-3; CDR3 DNA: TGTGCCAGCAGCCCCCAGGGGGGTGCACCTAGCACAGATACGCAGTATTTT; CDR3 protein: CASSPQGGAPSTDTQYF
D gene: TRBD1; clone size: few; J gene: TRBJ1-4; V gene: TRBV7-2; CDR3 DNA: TGTGCCAGCAGCTCGCGGACAGGGACTAATGAAAAACTGTTTTTT; CDR3 protein: CASSSRTGTNEKLFF
D gene: TRBD2; clone size: NA; J gene: TRBJ2-2; V gene: TRBV9; CDR3 DNA: TGTGCCAGCAGCGTATACGGGGGGGCAGACGGGGAGCTGTTTTTT; CDR3 protein: CASSVYGGADGELFF
D gene: NA; clone size: few; J gene: TRBJ2-3; V gene: TRBV5-1; CDR3 DNA: TGCGCCAGCAGCTTGGAGGCAGGAGGAACTAGCACAGATACGCAGTATTTT; CDR3 protein: CASSLEAGGTSTDTQYF
D gene: TRBD2; clone size: NA; J gene: TRBJ2-5; V gene: TRBV9; CDR3 DNA: TGTGCCAGCAGCGTAGCTACGGGGGGCCAAGAGACCCAGTACTTC; CDR3 protein: CASSVATGGQETQYF
D gene: NA; clone size: few; J gene: TRBJ1-2; V gene: TRBV6-5; CDR3 DNA: TGTGTAAGCAGTTCCCGCGGGGGCAACTATGGCTACACCTTC; CDR3 protein: CVSSSRGGNYGYTF
D gene: NA; clone size: NA; J gene: TRBJ2-3; V gene: TRBV27; CDR3 DNA: TGTGCCAGCAGTCCCCCGGGGGCCGGCACAGATACGCAGTATTTT; CDR3 protein: CASSPPGAGTDTQYF
D gene: NA; clone size: few; J gene: TRBJ1-1; V gene: TRBV4-3; CDR3 DNA: TGCGCCAGCAGCCATTTCGTTAACACTGAAGCTTTCTTT; CDR3 protein: CASSHFVNTEAFF
D gene: TRBD2; clone size: few; J gene: TRBJ2-5; V gene: TRBV15; CDR3 DNA: TGTGCCACCAGCAGAGCCAGACTAGCGGGAAAAGAGACCCAGTACTTC; CDR3 protein: CATSRARLAGKETQYF
D gene: TRBD1; clone size: NA; J gene: TRBJ1-4; V gene: TRBV2; CDR3 DNA: TGTGCCAGCGGAGGACAGGGGGTTTGGGAAAAACTGTTTTTT; CDR3 protein: CASGGQGVWEKLFF
D gene: TRBD1; clone size: once; J gene: TRBJ1-1; V gene: TRBV4-1; CDR3 DNA: TGCGCCAGCAGCCAGGGACAGTTGAACACTGAAGCTTTCTTT; CDR3 protein: CASSQGQLNTEAFF
D gene: NA; clone size: many; J gene: TRBJ1-1; V gene: TRBV5-1; CDR3 DNA: TGCGCCAGCAGCTTGGATAACACTGAAGCTTTCTTT; CDR3 protein: CASSLDNTEAFF
D gene: NA; clone size: NA; J gene: TRBJ2-3; V gene: TRBV24-1; CDR3 DNA: TGTGCCACCAGTGATTTGAAGGCAGGCACAGATACGCAGTATTTT; CDR3 protein: CATSDLKAGTDTQYF
D gene: NA; clone size: NA; J gene: TRBJ1-5; V gene: TRBV28; CDR3 DNA: TGTGCCAGCAGCCCGACAGGAAGGGGGTACCAGCCCCAGCATTTT; CDR3 protein: CASSPTGRGYQPQHF
D gene: NA; clone size: few; J gene: TRBJ1-1; V gene: TRBV6-4; CDR3 DNA: TGTGCCAGCAGTTACTCCGATAACACTGAAGCTTTCTTT; CDR3 protein: CASSYSDNTEAFF
D gene: NA; clone size: NA; J gene: TRBJ2-1; V gene: TRBV6-4; CDR3 DNA: TGTGCCAGCAGTGCCGGACTGCACTGGCAGTTCTTC; CDR3 protein: CASSAGLHWQFF
D gene: TRBD1; clone size: NA; J gene: TRBJ2-1; V gene: TRBV20-1; CDR3 DNA: TGCAGTGCCCTACTACTACGGGACAGCTCCTACAATGAGCAGTTCTTC; CDR3 protein: CSALLLRDSSYNEQFF
D gene: NA; clone size: NA; J gene: TRBJ2-2; V gene: TRBV15; CDR3 DNA: TGTGCCACCAGCAGAGACCCAGGGGCTACCGGGGAGCTGTTTTTT; CDR3 protein: CATSRDPGATGELFF
D gene: NA; clone size: few; J gene: TRBJ2-3; V gene: TRBV12-3/TRBV12-4; CDR3 DNA: TGTGCCAGCAGCCGCCGGGTTGGCACGCAGTATTTT; CDR3 protein: CASSRRVGTQYF
D gene: TRBD2; clone size: NA; J gene: TRBJ2-1; V gene: TRBV10-3; CDR3 DNA: TGTGCCATAGGACTAGCGGGATACAATGAGCAGTTCTTC; CDR3 protein: CAIGLAGYNEQFF
D gene: NA; clone size: few; J gene: TRBJ2-4; V gene: TRBV25-1; CDR3 DNA: TGTGCCAGCAGCGCACTACTATCGGGTAAAAACATTCAGTACTTC; CDR3 protein: CASSALLSGKNIQYF
D gene: NA; clone size: NA; J gene: TRBJ2-3; V gene: TRBV6-2/TRBV6-3; CDR3 DNA: TGTGCCAGCAATCAACCACTCCGTCGCACAGATACGCAGTATTTT; CDR3 protein: CASNQPLRRTDTQYF
D gene: NA; clone size: NA; J gene: TRBJ1-3; V gene: TRBV4-1; CDR3 DNA: TGCGCCAGCAGCCAAGGAGCCGGGAAATCTGGAAACACCATATATTTT; CDR3 protein: CASSQGAGKSGNTIYF
D gene: NA; clone size: NA; J gene: TRBJ2-7; V gene: TRBV20-1; CDR3 DNA: TGCAGTGCTCTGGAGTTTCGGGGGACTCAAGTCGAGCAGTACTTC; CDR3 protein: CSALEFRGTQVEQYF